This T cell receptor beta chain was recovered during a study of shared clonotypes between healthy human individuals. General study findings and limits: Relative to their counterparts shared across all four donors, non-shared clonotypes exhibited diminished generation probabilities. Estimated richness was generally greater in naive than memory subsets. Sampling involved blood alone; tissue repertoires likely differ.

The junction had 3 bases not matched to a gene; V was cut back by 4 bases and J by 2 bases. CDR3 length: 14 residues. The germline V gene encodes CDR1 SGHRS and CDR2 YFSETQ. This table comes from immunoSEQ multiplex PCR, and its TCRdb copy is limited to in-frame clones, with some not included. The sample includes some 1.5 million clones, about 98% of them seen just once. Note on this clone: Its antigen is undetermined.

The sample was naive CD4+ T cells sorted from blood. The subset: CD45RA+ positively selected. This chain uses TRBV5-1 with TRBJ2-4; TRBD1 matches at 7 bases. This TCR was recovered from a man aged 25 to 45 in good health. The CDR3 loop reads CASSPGQTKNIQYF. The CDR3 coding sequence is TGCGCCAGCAGCCCGGGACAGACCAAAAACATTCAGTACTTC. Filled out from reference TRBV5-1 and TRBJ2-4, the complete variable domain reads KAGVTQTPRYLIKTRGQQVTLSCSPISGHRSVSWYQQTPGQGLQFLFEYFSETQRNKGNFPGRFSGRQFSNSRSEMNVSTLELGDSALYLCASSPGQTKNIQYFGAGTRLSVL.